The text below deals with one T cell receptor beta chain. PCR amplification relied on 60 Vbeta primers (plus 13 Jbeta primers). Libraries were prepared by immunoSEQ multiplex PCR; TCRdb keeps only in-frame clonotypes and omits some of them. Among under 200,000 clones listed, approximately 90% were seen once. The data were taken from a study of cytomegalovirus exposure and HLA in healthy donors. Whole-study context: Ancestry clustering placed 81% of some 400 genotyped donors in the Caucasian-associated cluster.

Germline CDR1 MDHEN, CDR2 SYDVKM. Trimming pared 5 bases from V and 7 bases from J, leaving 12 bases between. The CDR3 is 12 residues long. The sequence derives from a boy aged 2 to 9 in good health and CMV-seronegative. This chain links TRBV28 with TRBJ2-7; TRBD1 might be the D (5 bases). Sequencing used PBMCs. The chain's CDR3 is CASSEGVFEQYF. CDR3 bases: TGTGCCAGCAGTGAAGGGGTCTTTGAGCAGTACTTC.